This TCR beta chain was obtained from a study of cytomegalovirus exposure and HLA in healthy donors. Whole-study findings and limits: Sequences of the TCR beta chain were said to predict the HLA-A and HLA-B alleles of most subjects accurately.

Worth noting for this clone: What it binds is not known.

PCR was performed using 60 Vbeta and 13 Jbeta primers. TCRdb's copy holds only in-frame clones and misses some; the assay was immunoSEQ multiplex PCR. The sample yields 180,000 or so clones, around 80% seen once. This TCR derives from a girl aged 10 to 17 in good health and CMV-seropositive. The sample taken for sequencing was PBMCs.

The CDR3 protein is CASRDVYRWANEKLFF. In DNA, the CDR3 is TGTGCCAGCAGAGATGTGTACAGATGGGCTAATGAAAAACTGTTTTTT. The chain carries TRBV2 and TRBJ1-4; D remains ambiguous. Germline V CDR1 and CDR2: SNHLY, FYNNEI. The CDR3 loop spans 16 amino acids. V lost 6 bases, J lost 3 bases, and 17 bases lay in between.